These T cell receptor beta chains were read from a single sample in a study of CD8 T cells in Susac syndrome. TCRdb reprocessed the immunoSEQ multiplex PCR reads via MiXCR and lists one record per CDR3 protein. The table lists roughly 130,000 distinct CDR3 sequences, about 94% of them singletons. The sample comprised CD4+ T cells from PBMCs. These TCRs come from a human donor with multiple sclerosis. Both conserved end residues are part of each CDR3. D genes are given only for firm matches. Part of the rows lack a size; the others show once, few, many or a class for expanded clones.

J gene	D gene	CDR3 length	clone size	V gene	CDR3 DNA	CDR3 protein
TRBJ2-1	TRBD2	13	.	TRBV6-1	TGTGCCAGCAGAGGACTAGCGGGAGGGCCTCAGTTCTTC	CASRGLAGGPQFF
TRBJ2-2	.	14	.	TRBV7-2	TGTGCCAGCAGCTTAGGCTGGAGGACCGGGGAGCTGTTTTTT	CASSLGWRTGELFF
TRBJ1-2	.	15	.	TRBV30	TGTGCCTGGAGGGACGTATACGACGGAGACTATGGCTACACCTTC	CAWRDVYDGDYGYTF
TRBJ1-5	.	13	.	TRBV6-5	TGTGCCAGCAGCTTTACGGACAAACAGCCCCAGCATTTT	CASSFTDKQPQHF
TRBJ2-3	.	13	.	TRBV7-9	TGTGCCAGCAGGTATGGCACGACAGATACGCAGTATTTT	CASRYGTTDTQYF
TRBJ1-1	TRBD1	15	.	TRBV5-1	TGCGCCAGCAGCGGTGGTGACAGGGGGAACACTGAAGCTTTCTTT	CASSGGDRGNTEAFF
TRBJ1-6	.	11	.	TRBV6-5	TGTGCCAGCCGGAATAATTCACCCCTCCACTTT	CASRNNSPLHF
TRBJ2-5	TRBD1	15	once	TRBV20-1	TGCAGTGCCGAGACAGGGATGGAGTACCAAGAGACCCAGTACTTC	CSAETGMEYQETQYF
TRBJ1-1	.	13	.	TRBV7-6	TGTGCCAGCGACCTCGGGGATACCCTCGGGGCTTTCTTT	CASDLGDTLGAFF
TRBJ1-3	.	13	.	TRBV27	TGTGCCAGCAGTCCCCTGGACAAATACACCATATATTTT	CASSPLDKYTIYF